What follows are 17 T cell receptor beta chains derived from one specimen sequenced in a study of T cells in tuberculosis. Using immunoSEQ multiplex PCR, the repertoire was profiled, and TCRdb retains in-frame clones only, with some absent. The sample records some 10,000 clones, around 94% being singletons. The sequencing sample was made of PBMCs. These receptors were collected from an adult with tuberculosis.

V and J are TRBV7-2 and TRBJ2-3; 8 bases are shared with TRBD2. CDR1 and CDR2 from the germline V gene are SGHTA and FQGNSA. CDR3 size: 16 residues. The junction had 12 bases not matched to a gene; V was cut back by 5 bases and J by 5 bases. The CDR3 sequence: CASSQWREAGVDTQYF. In nucleotides, the CDR3 is TGTGCCAGCAGCCAGTGGCGGGAGGCCGGGGTAGATACGCAGTATTTT.

The count of this clone is one. This rearrangement joins TRBV5-1 to TRBJ2-2; 7 bases map to TRBD2. The V gene's germline CDR1 is SGHRS and CDR2 YFSETQ. V lost 0 bases and J lost 5; bases outside the gene matches: 4. The CDR3 length is 15 residues. The CDR3, as DNA: TGCGCCAGCAGCTTGGAGCTAGCGGAGACCGGGGAGCTGTTTTTT. Translated, it gives CASSLELAETGELFF. The full variable domain, completed using reference TRBV5-1 and TRBJ2-2, is KAGVTQTPRYLIKTRGQQVTLSCSPISGHRSVSWYQQTPGQGLQFLFEYFSETQRNKGNFPGRFSGRQFSNSRSEMNVSTLELGDSALYLCASSLELAETGELFFGEGSRLTVL.

J is TRBJ2-7 and V is TRBV29-1; D uncertain. CDR3 size: 12 residues. Germline values: CDR1 SQVTM, CDR2 ANQGSEA. Trimming stripped 0 bases from V and 0 bases from J, with 3 bases between. This CDR3 reads CSVEDRSYEQYF. CDR3 nucleotides: TGCAGCGTTGAAGATCGCTCCTACGAGCAGTACTTC.

The rearrangement uses TRBV9 and TRBJ2-7; 7 nucleotides line up with TRBD1. Unmatched junction bases numbered 7, after V lost 0 bases and J lost 4 bases. CDR1 is SGDLS, CDR2 YYNGEE, per germline. The CDR3 is made up of 15 amino acids. This CDR3 is CASSVGNRGEYEQYF. CDR3 sequence (DNA): TGTGCCAGCAGCGTAGGGAACAGGGGAGAATACGAGCAGTACTTC.

This chain joins TRBV15 and TRBJ1-2; 9 bases line up with TRBD1. The CDR3 totals 15 residues. The germline V gene has CDR1 LNHNV and CDR2 YYDKDF (reference sequence). Trimming removed 0 bases from V and 8 bases from J; junction bases left unmatched: 7. The CDR3 sequence is CATSRDPYRGQGYTF. CDR3 in DNA: TGTGCCACCAGCAGAGACCCATACAGGGGGCAAGGCTACACCTTC.

This chain connects TRBV30 to TRBJ2-1, with 9 positions matching TRBD2. This CDR3 has 13 residues. With 8 bases clipped from V and 2 bases from J, the junction kept 4 bases outside the gene matches. Germline V gene lookup returns CDR1 GTSNPN and CDR2 SVGIG (reference sequence). CDR3 in amino acids: CARTSVTYNEQFF. The DNA for the CDR3 is TGTGCCAGGACTAGCGTAACCTACAATGAGCAGTTCTTC.

This chain uses TRBV18 with TRBJ2-2, with 7 bases matching TRBD2. Germline-derived CDR1 and CDR2 are KGHSH and LQKENI. Germline trimming cut 3 bases from V and 1 base from J; bases unmatched to any gene: 8. The CDR3 totals 17 residues. The DNA for the CDR3 is TGTGCCAGCTCACCCTTAGCGGGTCTTCTGAACACCGGGGAGCTGTTTTTT. Protein product: CASSPLAGLLNTGELFF.

The CDR3 DNA reads TGTGCCAGCAGCTCACTGGGAGCCCACTACGAGCAGTACTTC. Its protein product is CASSSLGAHYEQYF. V is TRBV5-6 and J is TRBJ2-7, with a weak D call TRBD2 (5 bases). Germline-derived CDR1 and CDR2 are SGHDT and YYEEEE. V shed 3 bases and J shed 3 bases, with 13 bases lying between them. This CDR3 region has 14 residues.

This chain connects TRBV5-1 to TRBJ1-1; a possible D gene is TRBD1 (5 bases). The CDR3 consists of 14 residues. Trimming pared 5 bases from V and 3 bases from J, leaving 14 bases between. Looked up from germline, CDR1 is SGHRS and CDR2 is YFSETQ. The CDR3 reads CASSRSGGYTEAFF. CDR3 DNA: TGCGCCAGCAGTCGGAGCGGGGGATACACTGAAGCTTTCTTT. Supplemented by reference TRBV5-1 and TRBJ1-1, the full variable domain reads KAGVTQTPRYLIKTRGQQVTLSCSPISGHRSVSWYQQTPGQGLQFLFEYFSETQRNKGNFPGRFSGRQFSNSRSEMNVSTLELGDSALYLCASSRSGGYTEAFFGQGTRLTVV.

CDR3 sequence (DNA): TGCGCCAGCAGCTTGGTACCAGACAACTCCTACGAGCAGTACTTC. Its protein product is CASSLVPDNSYEQYF. The chain links TRBV5-1 to TRBJ2-7; D gene unclear. V lost 0 bases to trimming and J lost 0 bases, with 10 bases between them. CDR1 and CDR2 (germline): SGHRS, YFSETQ. This CDR3 comprises 15 residues.

This chain connects TRBV6-5 to TRBJ1-2; 7 bases are shared with TRBD1. Germline lookup yields CDR1 MNHEY and CDR2 SVGAGI. V was clipped by 5 bases and J by 3 bases; unmatched bases: 3. The CDR3 is 13 amino acids. In DNA form, the CDR3 reads TGTGCCAGCAGTCCACAGGGGTACTATGGCTACACCTTC. Translation gives CASSPQGYYGYTF.

This chain links TRBV9 with TRBJ1-1; perhaps TRBD1 as D (5 bases). From germline, CDR1 is SGDLS and CDR2 YYNGEE. The CDR3 spans 15 residues. Trimming removed 0 bases from V and 5 bases from J, with 14 bases in between. CDR3 amino acids: CASSVAGQGQTEAFF. In DNA form, the CDR3 reads TGTGCCAGCAGCGTAGCTGGGCAGGGTCAAACTGAAGCTTTCTTT.

V gene TRBV5-4 combines with J gene TRBJ1-1; the match to TRBD1 covers 8 bases. CDR3 size: 15 residues. Looked up from germline, CDR1 is SGHNT and CDR2 is YYREEE (reference sequence). J lost 5 bases, V lost 2 bases, and 8 bases had no gene match. CDR3 in DNA: TGTGCCAGCAGCTTAGGGACAGGCGGAGGGACTGAAGCTTTCTTT. Its protein product is CASSLGTGGGTEAFF.

CDR3 in DNA: TGTGCCAGCAGCTACCGGAGACAGGGGAATGAAAAACTGTTTTTT. Translating it yields CASSYRRQGNEKLFF. V usage is TRBV6-1 and J usage is TRBJ1-4, with TRBD1 identical over 8 bases. V lost 6 bases to trimming and J lost 5 bases; unmatched junction nucleotides: 8. Germline lookup yields CDR1 MNHNS and CDR2 SASEGT. This CDR3 comprises 15 residues.

This clone was picked up a small number of times. The genes are TRBV27 and TRBJ2-7; 9 bases line up with TRBD1. Germline CDR1 and CDR2: MNHEY and SMNVEV (reference sequence). The CDR3 has 17 amino acids. J gave up 6 bases and V 8 bases, and 20 bases lay outside the gene matches. The CDR3 protein is CASGNMYQDRGTGEQYF. For the CDR3, the DNA is TGTGCCAGCGGAAACATGTACCAGGACAGGGGTACTGGCGAGCAGTACTTC.

The chain couples TRBV11-2 to TRBJ2-7; 8 bases map to TRBD1. Unmatched junction bases numbered 6, after V lost 5 bases and J lost 3 bases. This CDR3 spans 14 amino acids. Germline CDR1 is SGHAT and CDR2 is FQNNGV. The CDR3, as DNA: TGTGCCAGCAGCGGCGGACAGGGCGACTACGAGCAGTACTTC. Residues: CASSGGQGDYEQYF.

The chain has TRBV25-1 and TRBJ1-4, with unresolved D. The CDR3 runs 15 residues. CDR1 and CDR2 from the germline V gene are MGHDK and SYGVNS. Between the trimmed V and J ends, which lost 2 bases and 7 bases, there was a span of 14 bases. The CDR3: CASSETRGGGEKLFF. The CDR3 nucleotides read TGTGCCAGCAGTGAAACACGGGGAGGCGGTGAAAAACTGTTTTTT.